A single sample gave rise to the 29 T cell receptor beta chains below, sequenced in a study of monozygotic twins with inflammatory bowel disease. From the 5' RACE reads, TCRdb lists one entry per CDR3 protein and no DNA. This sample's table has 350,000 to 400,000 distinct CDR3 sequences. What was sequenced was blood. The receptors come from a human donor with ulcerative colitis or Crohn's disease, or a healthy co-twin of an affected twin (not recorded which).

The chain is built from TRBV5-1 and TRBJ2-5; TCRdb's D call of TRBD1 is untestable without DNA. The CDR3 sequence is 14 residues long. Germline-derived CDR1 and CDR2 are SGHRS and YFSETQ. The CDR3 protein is CASSLWTGKETQYF. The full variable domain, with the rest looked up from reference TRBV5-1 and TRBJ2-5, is KAGVTQTPRYLIKTRGQQVTLSCSPISGHRSVSWYQQTPGQGLQFLFEYFSETQRNKGNFPGRFSGRQFSNSRSEMNVSTLELGDSALYLCASSLWTGKETQYFGPGTRLLVL.

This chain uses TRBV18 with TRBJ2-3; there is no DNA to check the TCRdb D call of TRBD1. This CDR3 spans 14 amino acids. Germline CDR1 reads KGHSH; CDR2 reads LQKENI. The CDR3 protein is CASSPILGGDTQYF.

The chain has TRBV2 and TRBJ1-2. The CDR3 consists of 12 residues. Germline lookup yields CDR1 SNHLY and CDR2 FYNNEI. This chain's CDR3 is CASSEGQYGYTF.

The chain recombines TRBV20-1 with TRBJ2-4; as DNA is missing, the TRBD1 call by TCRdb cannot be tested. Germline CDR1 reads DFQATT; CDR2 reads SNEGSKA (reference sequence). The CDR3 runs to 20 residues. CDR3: CSARDPNRGGGVFGSNIQYF.

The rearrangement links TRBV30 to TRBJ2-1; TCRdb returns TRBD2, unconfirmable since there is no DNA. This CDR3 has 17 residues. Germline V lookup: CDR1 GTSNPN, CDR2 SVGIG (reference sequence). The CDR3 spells CAWSVPTLAGVRGEQFF.

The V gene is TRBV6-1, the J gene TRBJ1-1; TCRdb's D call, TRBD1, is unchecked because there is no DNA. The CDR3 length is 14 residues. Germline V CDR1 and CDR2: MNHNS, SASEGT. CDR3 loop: CASSTGTANTEAFF.

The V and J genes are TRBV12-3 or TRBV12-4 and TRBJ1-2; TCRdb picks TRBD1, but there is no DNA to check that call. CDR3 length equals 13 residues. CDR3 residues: CASSLGQDLGYTF.

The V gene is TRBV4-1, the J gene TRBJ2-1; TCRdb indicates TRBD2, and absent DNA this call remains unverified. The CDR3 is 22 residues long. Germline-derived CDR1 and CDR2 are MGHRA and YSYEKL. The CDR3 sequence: CASSRTALAGGLTRGAYNEQFF.

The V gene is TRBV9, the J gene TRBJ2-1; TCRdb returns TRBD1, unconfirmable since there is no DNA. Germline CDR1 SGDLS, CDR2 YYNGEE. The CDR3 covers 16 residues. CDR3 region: CASSLTGTGYENEQFF.

This chain's CDR3 is CASSRPGQALNTIYF. V is TRBV28 and J is TRBJ1-3; TCRdb returns TRBD1, unconfirmable since there is no DNA. This CDR3 is 15 amino acids long. CDR1 is MDHEN and CDR2 is SYDVKM in the germline V gene.

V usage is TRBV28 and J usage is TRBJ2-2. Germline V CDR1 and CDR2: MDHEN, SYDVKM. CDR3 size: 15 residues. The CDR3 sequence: CASSFIIRGTGELFF.

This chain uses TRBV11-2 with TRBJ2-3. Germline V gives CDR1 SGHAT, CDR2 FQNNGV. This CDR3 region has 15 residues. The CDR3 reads CASSLNPSNPNTQYF.

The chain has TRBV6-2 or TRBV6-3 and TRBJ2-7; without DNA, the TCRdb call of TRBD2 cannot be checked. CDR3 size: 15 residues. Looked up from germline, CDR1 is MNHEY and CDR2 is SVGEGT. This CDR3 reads CASSYHQSFTREQYF.

CDR3 region: CASSLVGVAKNIQYF. This chain joins TRBV7-2 and TRBJ2-4; TCRdb selects TRBD1, and the lack of DNA leaves this call unchecked. The CDR3 is 15 residues long. CDR1 is SGHTA, CDR2 FQGNSA, per germline.

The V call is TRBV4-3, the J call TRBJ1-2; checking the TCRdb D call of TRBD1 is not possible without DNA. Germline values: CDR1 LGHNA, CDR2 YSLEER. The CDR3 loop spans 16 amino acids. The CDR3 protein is CASSQDFPGALNGYTF.

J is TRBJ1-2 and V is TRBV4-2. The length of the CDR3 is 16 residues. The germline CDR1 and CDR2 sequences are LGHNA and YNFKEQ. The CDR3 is CASSQNMDGGVFGYTF.

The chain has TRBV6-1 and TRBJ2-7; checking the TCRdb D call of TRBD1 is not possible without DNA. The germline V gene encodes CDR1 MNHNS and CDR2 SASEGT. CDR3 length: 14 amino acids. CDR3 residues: CASSPGTGFHEQYF.

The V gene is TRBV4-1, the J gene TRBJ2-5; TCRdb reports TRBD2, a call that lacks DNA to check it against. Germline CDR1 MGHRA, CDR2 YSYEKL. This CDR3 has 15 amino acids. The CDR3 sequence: CASSQVTTRQETQYF.

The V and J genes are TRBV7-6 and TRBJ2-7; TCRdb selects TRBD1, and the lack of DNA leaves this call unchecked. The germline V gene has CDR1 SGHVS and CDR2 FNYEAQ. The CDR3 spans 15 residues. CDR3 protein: CASSLGPRSSYEQYF.

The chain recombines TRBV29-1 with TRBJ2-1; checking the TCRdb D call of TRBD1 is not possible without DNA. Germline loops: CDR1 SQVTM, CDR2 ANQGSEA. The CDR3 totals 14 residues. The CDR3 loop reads CSVEGGQGADEQFF.

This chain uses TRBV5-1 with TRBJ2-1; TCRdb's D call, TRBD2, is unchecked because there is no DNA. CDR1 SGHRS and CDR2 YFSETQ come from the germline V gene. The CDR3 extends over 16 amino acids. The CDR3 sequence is CASSFLRDSRYNEQFF. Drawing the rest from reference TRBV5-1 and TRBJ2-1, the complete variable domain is KAGVTQTPRYLIKTRGQQVTLSCSPISGHRSVSWYQQTPGQGLQFLFEYFSETQRNKGNFPGRFSGRQFSNSRSEMNVSTLELGDSALYLCASSFLRDSRYNEQFFGPGTRLTVL.

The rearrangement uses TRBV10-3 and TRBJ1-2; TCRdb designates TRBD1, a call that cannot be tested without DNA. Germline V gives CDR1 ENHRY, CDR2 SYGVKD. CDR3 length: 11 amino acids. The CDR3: CAISGGQGYTF.

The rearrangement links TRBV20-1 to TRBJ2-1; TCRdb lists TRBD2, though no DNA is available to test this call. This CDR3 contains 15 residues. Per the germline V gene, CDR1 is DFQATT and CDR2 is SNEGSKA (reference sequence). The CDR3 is CSARVAGGLYNEQFF.

The CDR3: CASSPFQGGYGYTF. This chain connects TRBV14 to TRBJ1-2; as DNA is missing, the TRBD1 call by TCRdb cannot be tested. Germline V CDR1 and CDR2: SGHDN, FVKESK. The CDR3 length is 14 residues.

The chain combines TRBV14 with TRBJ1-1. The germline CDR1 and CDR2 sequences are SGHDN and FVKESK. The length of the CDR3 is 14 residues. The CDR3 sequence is CASSSNFWDTEAFF. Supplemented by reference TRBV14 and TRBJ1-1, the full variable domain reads EAGVTQFPSHSVIEKGQTVTLRCDPISGHDNLYWYRRVMGKEIKFLLHFVKESKQDESGMPNNRFLAERTGGTYSTLKVQPAELEDSGVYFCASSSNFWDTEAFFGQGTRLTVV.

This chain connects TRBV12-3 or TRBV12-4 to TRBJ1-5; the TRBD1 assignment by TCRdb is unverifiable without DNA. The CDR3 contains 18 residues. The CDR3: CASSPATGGRGSDQPQHF.

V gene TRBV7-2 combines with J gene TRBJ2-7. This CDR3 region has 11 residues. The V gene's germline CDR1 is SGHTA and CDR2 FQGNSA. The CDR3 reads CASSFTYEQYF. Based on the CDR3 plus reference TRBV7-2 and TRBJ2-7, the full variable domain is GAGVSQSPSNKVTEKGKDVELRCDPISGHTALYWYRQSLGQGLEFLIYFQGNSAPDKSGLPSDRFSAERTGGSVSTLTIQRTQQEDSAVYLCASSFTYEQYFGPGTRLTVT.

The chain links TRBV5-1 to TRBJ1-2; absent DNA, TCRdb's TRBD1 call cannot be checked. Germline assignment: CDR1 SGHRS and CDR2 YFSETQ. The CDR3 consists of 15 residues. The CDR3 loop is CASSPGGRGNYGYTF.

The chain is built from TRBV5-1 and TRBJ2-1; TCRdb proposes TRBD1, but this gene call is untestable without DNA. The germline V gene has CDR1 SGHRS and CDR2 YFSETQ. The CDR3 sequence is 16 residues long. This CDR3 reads CASSLFGGTGNNEQFF.